This T cell receptor (beta chain) derives from a study of blood T cell repertoires in COVID-19. Study overall: Acute and convalescent COVID-19 specimens originated in the United States, Italy and Spain.

The J segment lost 7 bases and the V segment lost 5 bases, leaving 6 bases of the junction unmatched. This CDR3 spans 14 amino acids. Germline CDR1 reads MGHRA; CDR2 reads YSYEKL. Per the study methods: Counts of nucleated cells, estimated from reference gene primer amplification, were obtained. Using immunoSEQ multiplex PCR, the repertoire was profiled, and TCRdb retains in-frame clones only, with some absent. The D gene and trimming were derived from the DNA, and the V and J assignments and clone size from that table. This sample has roughly 250,000 clones; around 85% occur once, and the top ten carry over 5.5%.

J is TRBJ2-1 and V is TRBV4-1; 9 nucleotides line up with TRBD1. The TCR comes from a woman in her sixties with active or convalescent COVID-19. Sequencing was performed on peripheral blood. CDR3 DNA: TGCGCCAGCAGCTTCCGGGACAGGGTGAATGAGCAGTTCTTC. It encodes CASSFRDRVNEQFF.